This T cell receptor beta chain emerged from a study of blood T cell repertoires in COVID-19. As for the study in general: PBMCs, B-cell-depleted T cells, or T cells were the source of the cDNA or gDNA that made up the material.

Sequenced by immunoSEQ multiplex PCR; TCRdb stores in-frame clones only, minus some. The sample includes about 320,000 clones, about 90% of them seen just once. The CDR3 contains 17 residues. Looked up from germline, CDR1 is LNHDA and CDR2 is SQIVND (reference sequence). V shed 4 bases and J 4 bases; nucleotides not matched to a gene: 14. Recovery among Cohort 3 donors was established by two negative PCRs, clearance, or symptom resolution. The V gene is TRBV19, the J gene TRBJ1-1; 8 bases line up with TRBD1. The sequence was obtained from a woman under 40 who had recovered from COVID-19. The source material was PBMCs or T cells enriched from blood (not recorded which). The CDR3 DNA sequence: TGTGCCAGTAGTAGCCGAACCCGGACAGGGAGGGGCACTGAAGCTTTCTTT. Encoded protein: CASSSRTRTGRGTEAFF.